These 12 T cell receptor beta chains came from one sample sequenced in a study of cytomegalovirus exposure and HLA in healthy donors. PCR was performed using 60 Vbeta and 13 Jbeta primers. Clones were read by immunoSEQ multiplex PCR, and TCRdb kept only the in-frame ones, dropping some. This sample has more than 110,000 clones; about 80% occur once, and the top ten carry under 4.5%. Sequencing was carried out using PBMCs. The receptors shown here come from a man between 18 and 35 years old in good health and CMV-seronegative.

Turning to this clone: The same CDR3 is also encoded by other DNA sequences in this sample. This CDR3 is CASSYSGRGQNSPLHF. As DNA, the CDR3 is TGTGCCAGCAGTTACTCGGGCAGGGGGCAAAACTCACCCCTCCACTTT. The genes are TRBV6-5 and TRBJ1-6, with 8 positions matching TRBD1. The trim removed 0 bases at V and 10 bases at J, leaving 8 bases unmatched. The CDR3 is made up of 16 amino acids. Germline V gives CDR1 MNHEY, CDR2 SVGAGI.

This clone was counted between two and nine times. The rearrangement joins TRBV6-5 to TRBJ2-6, with 7 positions matching TRBD1. This CDR3 spans 15 amino acids. Looked up from germline, CDR1 is MNHEY and CDR2 is SVGAGI. The V gene end was trimmed by 5 bases and the J gene end by 2 bases; junction bases not matched to a gene: 3. The CDR3 protein is CASSIQGAGANVLTF. For the CDR3, the DNA is TGTGCCAGCAGTATTCAGGGGGCTGGGGCCAACGTCCTGACTTTC.

The chain couples TRBV11-3 to TRBJ1-1; 8 nucleotides line up with TRBD1. The V segment lost 8 bases and the J segment 4 bases; nucleotides outside the gene matches: 9. The germline V gene has CDR1 SGHNT and CDR2 YENEEA. The CDR3 consists of 14 residues. CDR3 sequence reads: CASGPGQGSTEAFF. CDR3 nucleotide sequence: TGTGCCAGCGGCCCCGGACAGGGTAGCACTGAAGCTTTCTTT. Filled out from reference TRBV11-3 and TRBJ1-1, the complete variable domain reads EAGVVQSPRYKIIEKKQPVAFWCNPISGHNTLYWYLQNLGQGPELLIRYENEEAVDDSQLPKDRFSAERLKGVDSTLKIQPAELGDSAVYLCASGPGQGSTEAFFGQGTRLTVV.

The gene calls are TRBV2 and TRBJ2-7, with 7 nucleotides matching TRBD1. The CDR3 is 13 amino acids. Trimming at V came to 6 bases and at J to 6 bases, leaving 8 bases not matched to a gene. Germline V lookup: CDR1 SNHLY, CDR2 FYNNEI. The CDR3 here is CASRTQTGFEQYF. The DNA for the CDR3 is TGTGCCAGCAGGACCCAGACAGGGTTCGAGCAGTACTTC.

DNA of the CDR3: TGTGCCAGTAGTATAGGACAGGGAAAAGAGACCCAGTACTTC. Translation: CASSIGQGKETQYF. The rearrangement links TRBV19 to TRBJ2-5, with TRBD1 identical over 7 bases. CDR1 LNHDA and CDR2 SQIVND come from the germline V gene (reference sequence). CDR3 length equals 14 residues. V dropped 1 base and J dropped 3; count of bases not matched to a gene: 2.

This chain links TRBV27 with TRBJ2-1; 10 bases are a match to TRBD2. CDR3 length: 21 residues. The junction had 19 bases not matched to a gene; V was cut back by 5 bases and J by 0 bases. Per germline, CDR1 MNHEY and CDR2 SMNVEV (reference sequence). The CDR3 DNA follows: TGTGCCAGCAGTGCCCTCGGCGGTAGCGGGAGGACCAGGAGCTCCTACAATGAGCAGTTCTTC. Translation: CASSALGGSGRTRSSYNEQFF.

The V call is TRBV7-2, the J call TRBJ1-2, with 8 positions matching TRBD1. CDR1 SGHTA and CDR2 FQGNSA come from the germline V gene. J was trimmed by 6 bases and V by 3 bases; bases with no gene match: 6. This CDR3 spans 14 amino acids. The DNA of the CDR3 is TGTGCCAGCAGCTTTGTACAGGGGGTTGATGGCTACACCTTC. As protein: CASSFVQGVDGYTF.

The chain employs TRBV2 and TRBJ2-7; 9 bases match TRBD2. Per germline, CDR1 SNHLY and CDR2 FYNNEI. The CDR3 runs 15 residues. V was pared by 6 bases and J by 0 bases, with 6 bases of the junction left unmatched. This chain's CDR3 is CASRRETSGSYEQYF. The CDR3 bases are TGTGCCAGCAGAAGAGAGACTAGCGGCTCCTACGAGCAGTACTTC.

The genes are TRBV19 and TRBJ1-1; possibly TRBD1 for D (6 bases). The germline V gene encodes CDR1 LNHDA and CDR2 SQIVND (reference sequence). The CDR3 loop spans 15 amino acids. Trimming took 6 bases from V and 3 from J, leaving 17 bases between them. The CDR3 coding sequence is TGTGCCAGTAGGAGATCTTCGGGGGGCGACACTGAAGCTTTCTTT. This encodes CASRRSSGGDTEAFF.

The chain joins TRBV27 to TRBJ2-2, with D unresolved. The CDR3 consists of 17 residues. The ends were cut back, 3 bases at V and 4 bases at J, with 18 bases in the middle. Germline CDR1 is MNHEY and CDR2 is SMNVEV (reference sequence). The CDR3 sequence: CASSLPSSAHLTGELFF. In DNA form, the CDR3 reads TGTGCCAGCAGTTTGCCAAGCAGCGCGCACCTCACCGGGGAGCTGTTTTTT.

This chain's CDR3 is CASRPKGAYYEQYF. In nucleotides, the CDR3 is TGCGCCAGCAGGCCTAAGGGGGCCTACTACGAGCAGTACTTC. The chain employs TRBV5-1 and TRBJ2-7; the match to TRBD1 covers 7 bases. The CDR3 is made up of 14 amino acids. CDR1 and CDR2 from the germline V gene are SGHRS and YFSETQ. V lost 5 bases, J lost 3 bases, and 8 bases stayed unmatched. Drawing the rest from reference TRBV5-1 and TRBJ2-7, the complete variable domain is KAGVTQTPRYLIKTRGQQVTLSCSPISGHRSVSWYQQTPGQGLQFLFEYFSETQRNKGNFPGRFSGRQFSNSRSEMNVSTLELGDSALYLCASRPKGAYYEQYFGPGTRLTVT.

This sequence joins TRBV27 and TRBJ1-5; perhaps TRBD1 as D (5 bases). Trimming removed 2 bases at V and 7 bases at J, with 9 bases between. CDR3 length: 13 residues. Germline V CDR1 and CDR2: MNHEY, SMNVEV (reference sequence). The CDR3 DNA follows: TGTGCCAGCAGTTTAGGGAGGGGACAGCCCCAGCATTTT. Protein: CASSLGRGQPQHF.